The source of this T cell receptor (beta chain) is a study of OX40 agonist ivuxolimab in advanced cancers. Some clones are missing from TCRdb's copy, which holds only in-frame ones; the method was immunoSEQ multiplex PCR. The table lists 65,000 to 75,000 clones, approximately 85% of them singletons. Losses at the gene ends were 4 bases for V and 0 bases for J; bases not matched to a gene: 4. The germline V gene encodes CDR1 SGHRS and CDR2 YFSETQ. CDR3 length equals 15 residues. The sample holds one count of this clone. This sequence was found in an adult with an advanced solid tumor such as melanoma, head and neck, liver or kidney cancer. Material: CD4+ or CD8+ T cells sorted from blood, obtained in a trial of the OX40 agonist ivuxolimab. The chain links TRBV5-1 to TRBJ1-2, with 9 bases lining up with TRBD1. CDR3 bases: TGCGCCAGCAGCGGCGACAGGGGGTCTAACTATGGCTACACCTTC. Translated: CASSGDRGSNYGYTF.